The entry below gives a single TCR beta chain sequence along with its context. The sample originates from a study of blood T cell repertoires in COVID-19. Study in general: In each case, the material was cDNA or gDNA derived from T cells, B-cell-depleted T cells, or PBMCs.

The CDR3 spans 14 residues. V was cut by 6 bases and J by 6 bases, with 18 bases left in between. The protocol was immunoSEQ multiplex PCR, while the TCRdb copy is restricted to in-frame clones and leaves out a portion. This table holds some 200,000 clones, more than 80% found once. The source of this sequence is a woman aged 40 to 50 with acute COVID-19. This rearrangement joins TRBV23-1 to TRBJ2-7, with unresolved D. TRBV23-1 is placed among ORFs of uncertain function. Sequencing was carried out using PBMCs or T cells enriched from blood (not recorded which). This CDR3 reads CASSPQLTGSEQYV. In DNA form, the CDR3 reads TGCGCCAGCAGCCCCCAACTAACCGGATCCGAGCAGTACGTC.